The sequence of this T cell receptor (beta chain) was determined in a study of T cell responses to AZD1222 COVID-19 vaccine. Germline loops: CDR1 KGHSH, CDR2 LQKENI. The CDR3 is made up of 13 amino acids. The V end lost 2 bases, the J end lost 3 bases, and 8 bases lay between the germline ends. Clones were sequenced by immunoSEQ multiplex PCR, and TCRdb holds only the in-frame ones, with some missing. The sample has around 100,000 clones; approximately 84% are singletons. Sequenced here: peripheral blood, sampled on day 0 of AZD1222 vaccination. This sequence was found in an adult in good health. This sequence joins TRBV18 and TRBJ2-7, with no clear D. CDR3 DNA sequence: TGTGCCAGCTCACCAGCAAGTTACTACGAGCAGTACTTC. Translated, it gives CASSPASYYEQYF.